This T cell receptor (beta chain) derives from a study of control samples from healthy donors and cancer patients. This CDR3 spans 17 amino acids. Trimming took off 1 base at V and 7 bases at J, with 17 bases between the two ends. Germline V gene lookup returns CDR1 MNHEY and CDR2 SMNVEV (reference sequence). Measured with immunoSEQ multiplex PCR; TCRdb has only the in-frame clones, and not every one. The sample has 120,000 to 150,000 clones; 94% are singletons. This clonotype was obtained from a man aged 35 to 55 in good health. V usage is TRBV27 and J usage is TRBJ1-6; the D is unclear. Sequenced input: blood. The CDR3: CASSLYAGARVNSPLHF. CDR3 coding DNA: TGTGCCAGCAGTTTATACGCCGGCGCAAGGGTGAATTCACCCCTCCACTTT.